This TCR beta chain was identified in a study of shared clonotypes between healthy human individuals. About the study: The plates for each donor numbered three CD4 naive, three CD4 memory, two CD8 naive and one CD8 memory. Study results and limitations: Unshared clonotypes carried lower generation probabilities than those common to all four donors.

This CDR3 comprises 14 residues. Germline CDR1 is WNHNN and CDR2 is SYGVQD (reference sequence). Unmatched junction bases numbered 5, after V lost 6 bases and J lost 0 bases. TCRdb's copy holds only in-frame clones and misses some; the assay was immunoSEQ multiplex PCR. The sample has around 1.9 million clones, about 92% seen once. Notes on this clone: What it binds is unknown.

Naive CD8 cells were CD45RO-negative, positively selected for CCR7, excluding terminally differentiated effector memory CD45RA+ cells. The study drew its donors from healthy HIV-negative adults without recent acute infections or vaccinations. This rearrangement joins TRBV10-1 to TRBJ2-7; 7 bases are shared with TRBD2. Material: naive CD8+ T cells from PBMCs. This receptor was obtained from a man between 18 and 29 years old in good health. Some clones in this sample may be carry-over from other donors' samples. As DNA, the CDR3 is TGCGCCAGCAGATGGGGGGGTTACTCCTACGAGCAGTACTTC. Translation gives CASRWGGYSYEQYF.